A single sample is the source of the 19 T cell receptor beta chains below, sequenced in a study of CD8+CD57+ T cells in acquired aplastic anemia. Patients picked for sequencing had shown CD8+CD57+ cell expansion detected by flow cytometry. Genomic DNA provided the template from which TCR beta VDJ and CDR3 profiles were obtained. Each CDR3 protein is one row after TCRdb ran MiXCR on the reads. The repertoire has approximately 190,000 distinct CDR3 sequences, 40% to 55% of them found once; the top ten carry approximately 9.4%. The sequencing sample was made of sorted CD4+, CD8+, or CD8+CD57+ T cells (not recorded which) from PBMCs. All receptors come from a human donor with aplastic anemia.

This rearrangement joins TRBV24-1 to TRBJ2-7, with D uncertain. Germline lookup yields CDR1 KGHDR and CDR2 SFDVKD. Trimming stripped 4 bases from V and 0 bases from J, with 6 bases between. The CDR3 loop spans 13 amino acids. The CDR3 DNA follows: TGTGCCACCAGTGACGGCGGCTCCTACGAGCAGTACTTC. Translated, it gives CATSDGGSYEQYF.

The CDR3 spells CKTGTGARNTEAFF. The CDR3, as DNA: TGCAAAACCGGGACAGGGGCTCGGAACACTGAAGCTTTCTTT. V usage is TRBV29-1 and J usage is TRBJ1-1, with 10 positions matching TRBD1. The CDR3 spans 14 residues. Germline V gene data show CDR1 as SQVTM and CDR2 as ANQGSEA.

Points on this clonotype: A much bigger clone sits one base away, suggesting this may be a read error. V gene TRBV12-3 or TRBV12-4 combines with J gene TRBJ2-1; TRBD2 aligns across 10 bases. Losses at the gene ends were 6 bases for V and 5 bases for J; bases not matched to a gene: 7. The CDR3 spans 15 residues. As DNA, the CDR3 is TGTGCCAGCAGGGATCTAGCGGGAGATGACAATGAGCAGTTCTTC. Amino acid sequence: CASRDLAGDDNEQFF.

On this clonotype itself: One base away lies a much larger clone, so this may be a sequencing read error. The chain couples TRBV12-3 or TRBV12-4 to TRBJ1-3; the D gene is possibly TRBD1 (6 bases). This CDR3 region has 14 residues. The CDR3 DNA reads TGTGCCAGCAGTTACACAGGGACTGGAAACGCCATATATTTT. Translating gives CASSYTGTGNAIYF.

To note about this clonotype: A much larger clonotype is one base distant, so this may be a read error. This rearrangement joins TRBV5-1 to TRBJ1-1; no firm D call. With 2 bases removed from V and 8 bases from J, the gap between germline ends came to 13 bases. Germline CDR1 and CDR2: SGHRS and YFSETQ. The CDR3 sequence is 13 residues long. This CDR3 reads CASSFWPNLEAFF. The CDR3 DNA reads TGCGCCAGCAGCTTTTGGCCGAATCTGGAAGCTTTCTTT.

This clonotype appeared many times. V gene TRBV14 combines with J gene TRBJ2-2; D is perhaps TRBD1 (6 bases). CDR1 SGHDN and CDR2 FVKESK come from the germline V gene. The V and J ends lost 5 bases and 2 bases respectively, with 12 bases between them. The CDR3 loop spans 15 amino acids. CDR3 in amino acids: CASSTRGSNTGELFF. DNA of the CDR3: TGTGCCAGCAGCACCAGGGGATCTAACACCGGGGAGCTGTTTTTT. Looking up the rest from reference TRBV14 and TRBJ2-2 gives the full variable domain: EAGVTQFPSHSVIEKGQTVTLRCDPISGHDNLYWYRRVMGKEIKFLLHFVKESKQDESGMPNNRFLAERTGGTYSTLKVQPAELEDSGVYFCASSTRGSNTGELFFGEGSRLTVL.

The chain carries TRBV2 and TRBJ2-7; 10 bases align to TRBD1. The junction had 11 bases not matched to a gene; V was cut back by 6 bases and J by 6 bases. In germline, CDR1 is SNHLY, CDR2 FYNNEI. This CDR3 has 15 amino acids. The CDR3 DNA sequence: TGTGCCAGCAGCCAAGGGGGACAGGGGAGAGCCGAGCAGTACTTC. The encoded protein is CASSQGGQGRAEQYF.

The chain couples TRBV2 to TRBJ2-2; 10 bases match TRBD1. The ends lost 5 bases at V and 7 bases at J; junction bases unmatched: 7. CDR3 length: 15 amino acids. Germline lookup yields CDR1 SNHLY and CDR2 FYNNEI. The CDR3 reads CASSPGQGLIGELFF. CDR3 bases: TGTGCCAGCAGTCCGGGACAGGGGTTGATCGGGGAGCTGTTTTTT.

This clonotype was observed at least ten times. The CDR3 DNA reads as TGTGCCAGCAGCCAAGCGCTGGGCCGCCAAGAGACCCAGTACTTC. The encoded protein is CASSQALGRQETQYF. The chain couples TRBV14 to TRBJ2-5; D remains ambiguous. The CDR3 covers 15 residues. CDR1 and CDR2 (germline): SGHDN, FVKESK. Trimming took off 1 base at V and 1 base at J, with 10 bases between the two ends.

The CDR3 loop is CASSFDGNNEQFF. The CDR3 DNA is TGTGCCAGCAGCTTCGACGGGAACAATGAGCAGTTCTTC. The chain uses TRBV7-2 and TRBJ2-1; D may be TRBD2 (5 bases). CDR1 is SGHTA, CDR2 FQGNSA, per germline. Trimming took off 3 bases at V and 5 bases at J, with 8 bases between the two ends. CDR3 length: 13 amino acids.

The sample holds many counts of this clonotype. DNA of the CDR3: TGCAGCGTTTTGAAGTCGGCCACTAATGAAAAACTGTTTTTT. Translating it yields CSVLKSATNEKLFF. This chain connects TRBV29-1 to TRBJ1-4; D unclear. The CDR3 is made up of 14 amino acids. Germline V gene sequence: CDR1 SQVTM, CDR2 ANQGSEA. Trimming removed 5 bases from V and 2 bases from J, with 12 bases in between.

This clonotype has at least ten counts. V and J are TRBV19 and TRBJ1-3; a weak D match, TRBD1 (5 bases). CDR3 size: 15 residues. Trimming took off 5 bases at V and 2 bases at J, with 13 bases between the two ends. CDR1 is LNHDA and CDR2 is SQIVND in the germline V gene (reference sequence). The chain's CDR3 is CASSDTGVAGNTIYF. CDR3 nucleotide sequence: TGTGCCAGTAGTGACACGGGGGTTGCTGGAAACACCATATATTTT.

This clonotype was observed many times. The chain recombines TRBV5-5 with TRBJ2-3, with D perhaps assigned TRBD1 or TRBD2 (6 bases each). The germline V gene encodes CDR1 SGHKS and CDR2 YYEKEE (reference sequence). Between the trimmed V and J ends, which lost 3 bases and 0 bases, there was a span of 11 bases. The CDR3 is 15 amino acids. The DNA for the CDR3 is TGTGCCAGCAGCTCAAGGGGGGCTAGCACAGATACGCAGTATTTT. Translated, it gives CASSSRGASTDTQYF.

This clonotype was observed a handful of times. V and J are TRBV2 and TRBJ2-7; D is uncertain. Between the trimmed V and J ends, which lost 4 bases and 5 bases, there was a span of 12 bases. The germline CDR1 and CDR2 sequences are SNHLY and FYNNEI. This CDR3 is built from 13 residues. CDR3 amino acids: CASSARVTDEQYF. CDR3 in DNA: TGTGCCAGCAGTGCAAGAGTGACGGACGAGCAGTACTTC.

This clonotype was seen only a few times. Its ends do not fully match the called genes, so a read error is possible. The CDR3, as DNA: TGTGCCAGCAGTTCCACCCAGAGGGCCACCTACGAGCAGTACTTC. It specifies CASSSTQRATYEQYF. The chain links TRBV10-3 to TRBJ2-7; a possible D gene is TRBD2 (5 bases). CDR1 is ENHRY, CDR2 SYGVKD, per germline. CDR3 length: 15 amino acids.

This chain links TRBV4-2 with TRBJ2-3, with D unclear. The CDR3 runs to 17 residues. The ends were cut back, 2 bases at V and 4 bases at J, with 19 bases in the middle. The germline V gene has CDR1 LGHNA and CDR2 YNFKEQ. CDR3 DNA: TGTGCCAGCAGCCAAAACGGGCGAGAGGCCGACGCAGATACGCAGTATTTT. Protein product: CASSQNGREADADTQYF.

The chain combines TRBV13 with TRBJ1-1; D ambiguous. This CDR3 has 13 residues. Trimming shortened V by 6 bases and J by 0 bases, and 8 bases separated the two germline ends. CDR1 PRHDT and CDR2 FYEKMQ come from the germline V gene (reference sequence). The CDR3 loop reads CASRGGMNTEAFF. CDR3 coding DNA: TGTGCCAGCAGAGGAGGGATGAACACTGAAGCTTTCTTT.

Regarding this clonotype: Given a much more abundant clone one base away, this may be a read error. CDR3 in DNA: TGTGCCAGCAGCCAAGGGGAGAGAAGGGCGCAGTATTTT. This sequence encodes CASSQGERRAQYF. V gene TRBV9 combines with J gene TRBJ2-3; D is tentatively TRBD1 or TRBD2 (5 bases each). CDR3 length: 13 residues. The V and J ends lost 4 bases and 10 bases respectively, with 16 bases between them. CDR1 SGDLS and CDR2 YYNGEE come from the germline V gene.

J is TRBJ2-5 and V is TRBV6-2 or TRBV6-3; D not resolved. Germline V lookup: CDR1 MNHEY, CDR2 SVGEGT. The CDR3 is 11 residues long. V lost 6 bases and J 4 bases, leaving 6 bases between the germline ends. The DNA of the CDR3 is TGTGCCAGCAGATCTGGAGAGACCCAGTACTTC. Translation gives CASRSGETQYF.